The 28 T cell receptor beta chains reported below all come from one sample, sequenced in a study of T cells after yellow fever vaccination. MiXCR, applied by TCRdb to the 5' RACE reads, yields one record per CDR3 protein. Of around 50,000 distinct CDR3 sequences in the sample, about 7.4% are singletons; the top ten hold 28%. The sequenced sample was CD8+ T cells sorted from PBMCs, obtained approximately 16 days after the first yellow fever vaccination. Receptors originate from a man between 18 and 29 years old who received the YFV17D yellow fever vaccine.

This clonotype was seen repeatedly, ten times or more. This chain joins TRBV7-9 and TRBJ2-4, with a possible D match to TRBD2 (7 bases). The CDR3 runs to 17 residues. The germline V gene encodes CDR1 SEHNR and CDR2 FQNEAQ (reference sequence). V was clipped by 5 bases and J by 8 bases, with 25 bases between them. The CDR3 is CASSPLLRGGGLDIQYF. CDR3 nucleotides: TGTGCCAGCAGCCCACTACTCCGAGGGGGGGGCTTGGACATTCAGTACTTC.

There are many counts of this clonotype. This chain connects TRBV6-6 to TRBJ1-5; a possible D gene is TRBD1 (5 bases). Germline V gene data show CDR1 as MNHNY and CDR2 as SVGAGI (reference sequence). This CDR3 is 13 amino acids long. V was shortened by 0 bases and J by 16 bases, with 16 bases between the two germline ends. CDR3 region: CASSYSATASSHF. CDR3 bases: TGTGCCAGCAGTTACTCCGCGACAGCCAGTAGTCATTTT.

This chain connects TRBV19 to TRBJ1-1, with D perhaps matching TRBD1 (5 bases). Trimming removed 4 bases at V and 5 bases at J, with 14 bases between. The CDR3 has 14 amino acids. CDR1 is LNHDA and CDR2 is SQIVND in the germline V gene (reference sequence). In DNA form, the CDR3 reads TGTGCCAGTAGTACCGGGACTCGAGGGACTGAAGCTTTCTTT. Amino acid sequence: CASSTGTRGTEAFF.

The sample holds many counts of this clonotype. This rearrangement joins TRBV11-2 to TRBJ2-5; D uncertain. V was cut by 3 bases and J by 9 bases, with 11 bases left in between. The germline V gene encodes CDR1 SGHAT and CDR2 FQNNGV. There are 12 residues in the CDR3. CDR3 bases: TGTGCCAGCAGCTTTTCAGGCTGGGCCCAGTACTTC. Its translation: CASSFSGWAQYF. Full variable domain (outside the CDR3, taken from reference TRBV11-2 and TRBJ2-5): EAGVAQSPRYKIIEKRQSVAFWCNPISGHATLYWYQQILGQGPKLLIQFQNNGVVDDSQLPKDRFSAERLKGVDSTLKIQPAKLEDSAVYLCASSFSGWAQYFGPGTRLLVL.

This clonotype has ten or more counts. V is TRBV9 and J is TRBJ2-2, with D perhaps given as TRBD1 or TRBD2 (5 bases each). Germline CDR1 and CDR2: SGDLS and YYNGEE. The V and J ends lost 4 bases and 4 bases respectively, with 14 bases between them. This CDR3 is built from 15 residues. The DNA of the CDR3 is TGTGCCAGCAGCCCCGGGGACGGAGGCACCGGGGAGCTGTTTTTT. Protein product: CASSPGDGGTGELFF. Supplemented by reference TRBV9 and TRBJ2-2, the full variable domain reads DSGVTQTPKHLITATGQRVTLRCSPRSGDLSVYWYQQSLDQGLQFLIQYYNGEERAKGNILERFSAQQFPDLHSELNLSSLELGDSALYFCASSPGDGGTGELFFGEGSRLTVL.

This clonotype was seen a handful of times. V gene TRBV24-1 combines with J gene TRBJ2-2; D gene ambiguous. This CDR3 has 13 residues. Germline CDR1 and CDR2: KGHDR and SFDVKD. Trimming cost V 5 bases and J 6 bases, with 9 bases left between them. CDR3 region: CATSGQDAGELFF. The CDR3 region has the DNA TGTGCCACCAGTGGTCAGGACGCCGGGGAGCTGTTTTTT.

This clonotype has a count of ten or more. The CDR3 loop is CASSPLPEETQYF. The CDR3 DNA follows: TGTGCCAGCTCACCACTTCCCGAAGAGACCCAGTACTTC. The chain couples TRBV18 to TRBJ2-5, with unresolved D. With 1 base removed from V and 3 bases from J, the gap between germline ends came to 6 bases. There are 13 residues in the CDR3. Germline-derived CDR1 and CDR2 are KGHSH and LQKENI.

This clonotype showed up many times. The chain couples TRBV5-1 to TRBJ2-7; 9 bases fit TRBD1. V gave up 7 bases and J gave up 2 bases; unmatched junction bases: 10. CDR3 length: 15 amino acids. The germline CDR1 and CDR2 sequences are SGHRS and YFSETQ. The CDR3 spells CASRPGTGPTYEQYF. The CDR3 nucleotides are TGCGCCAGCCGTCCCGGGACAGGGCCCACCTACGAGCAGTACTTC.

This clonotype was seen at least ten times. The chain is built from TRBV4-3 and TRBJ1-5, with D unresolved. Germline assignment: CDR1 LGHNA and CDR2 YSLEER. V was clipped by 0 bases and J by 0 bases, with 9 bases between them. The CDR3 extends over 16 amino acids. CDR3: CASSQEWAYSNQPQHF. CDR3 bases: TGCGCCAGCAGCCAAGAATGGGCGTATAGCAATCAGCCCCAGCATTTT.

A few counts support this clonotype. The chain links TRBV11-2 to TRBJ2-3; 11 bases are a match to TRBD2. The CDR3 extends over 16 amino acids. Germline V gene lookup returns CDR1 SGHAT and CDR2 FQNNGV. The V and J ends lost 6 bases and 1 base, in that order; junction bases with no gene match: 6. The CDR3 DNA follows: TGTGCCAGCAGGGGGGCTAGCGGGGGGCGCACAGATACGCAGTATTTT. It encodes CASRGASGGRTDTQYF.

This clonotype was detected many times. This chain uses TRBV4-3 with TRBJ2-4; 7 nucleotides match TRBD1. The trim removed 0 bases at V and 3 bases at J, leaving 8 bases unmatched. The CDR3 consists of 17 residues. Germline V gene lookup returns CDR1 LGHNA and CDR2 YSLEER. CDR3 in amino acids: CASSQDEGADYKNIQYF. The CDR3 coding sequence is TGCGCCAGCAGCCAAGATGAGGGGGCTGACTACAAAAACATTCAGTACTTC.

V is TRBV6-4 and J is TRBJ2-1, with D perhaps TRBD1 (8 bases). The CDR3 totals 14 residues. Germline CDR1 reads MRHNA; CDR2 reads SNTAGT. V was trimmed by 6 bases and J by 7 bases, leaving 16 bases between them. The CDR3 nucleotides read TGTGCCAGCAGCCAGACAGGGGAGGGAAATGAGCAGTTCTTC. This gives the protein CASSQTGEGNEQFF.

This clonotype was seen repeatedly, ten times or more. The chain carries TRBV10-3 and TRBJ1-5; D might be TRBD1 (6 bases). From germline, CDR1 is ENHRY and CDR2 SYGVKD. Between the trimmed V and J ends, which lost 5 bases and 4 bases, there was a span of 12 bases. This CDR3 region has 14 residues. The CDR3 is CAISNRTDNQPQHF. The CDR3 bases are TGTGCCATCAGTAACCGGACAGATAATCAGCCCCAGCATTTT.

In this sample, this clonotype turned up many times. The CDR3 is CASSRPEGSGVSPYNEQFF. Here the CDR3 DNA reads TGTGCCAGCAGCCGCCCGGAGGGTAGCGGGGTTTCGCCCTACAATGAGCAGTTCTTC. The rearrangement uses TRBV14 and TRBJ2-1, with 8 bases matching TRBD2. Germline CDR1 is SGHDN and CDR2 is FVKESK. V shed 4 bases, J shed 2 bases, and the junction held 16 bases outside the gene matches. CDR3 length equals 19 residues.

This clonotype was seen at least ten times. The chain has TRBV4-2 and TRBJ2-1; D is unresolved. Germline V CDR1 and CDR2: LGHNA, YNFKEQ. Trimming left V 4 bases short and J 4 bases short, with 8 bases between. The CDR3 covers 13 residues. The CDR3 bases are TGTGCCAGCAGCCTCACACGGTACAATGAGCAGTTCTTC. This codes for CASSLTRYNEQFF.

This clonotype was counted at least ten times. The V gene is TRBV4-3, the J gene TRBJ1-1, with D perhaps TRBD1 (5 bases). The V gene's germline CDR1 is LGHNA and CDR2 YSLEER. The CDR3 is made up of 13 amino acids. V dropped 1 base and J dropped 4 bases, with 7 bases sitting between them. The CDR3 loop reads CASSQVGGTEAFF. In nucleotides, the CDR3 is TGCGCCAGCAGCCAAGTCGGGGGCACTGAAGCTTTCTTT.

This clonotype has a count of ten or more. The rearrangement joins TRBV5-1 to TRBJ2-2, with TRBD1 identical over 7 bases. V was clipped by 2 bases and J by 2 bases; unmatched bases: 3. CDR1 and CDR2 (germline): SGHRS, YFSETQ. This CDR3 is built from 15 residues. The CDR3: CASSFGTANTGELFF. The DNA for the CDR3 is TGCGCCAGCAGCTTCGGGACAGCTAACACCGGGGAGCTGTTTTTT.

This clonotype was counted a few times. The chain couples TRBV7-9 to TRBJ2-3, with 8 bases matching TRBD1. The trim removed 5 bases at V and 3 bases at J, leaving 13 bases unmatched. The CDR3 consists of 17 residues. Germline-derived CDR1 and CDR2 are SEHNR and FQNEAQ (reference sequence). CDR3 coding DNA: TGTGCCAGCAGCCCACTTATACAGGGGGAAGATACAGATACGCAGTATTTT. As protein: CASSPLIQGEDTDTQYF.

This clonotype occurred many times. This chain links TRBV20-1 with TRBJ2-2; D gene uncertain. This CDR3 contains 14 residues. Between the trimmed V and J ends, which lost 0 bases and 1 base, there was a span of 6 bases. Germline V gene lookup returns CDR1 DFQATT and CDR2 SNEGSKA (reference sequence). CDR3 in DNA: TGCAGTGCTAGAGATCTCAGGAACACCGGGGAGCTGTTTTTT. Amino acid sequence: CSARDLRNTGELFF.

The table lists this clonotype with many counts. V is TRBV12-3 or TRBV12-4 and J is TRBJ2-1, with 9 positions matching TRBD1. This CDR3 contains 13 residues. J lost 8 bases, V lost 6 bases, and 5 bases had no gene match. CDR3 residues: CASSGTGFDEQFF. In DNA, the CDR3 is TGTGCCAGCAGCGGGACAGGGTTTGATGAGCAGTTCTTC.

Many counts were recorded for this clonotype. The rearrangement uses TRBV9 and TRBJ2-7, with 9 bases lining up with TRBD1. Per the germline V gene, CDR1 is SGDLS and CDR2 is YYNGEE. The CDR3 loop spans 15 amino acids. V shed 6 bases, J shed 5 bases, and the junction held 12 bases outside the gene matches. The CDR3 reads CASNLSGDRDHEQYF. In DNA, the CDR3 is TGTGCCAGCAACCTCAGCGGGGACAGGGACCACGAGCAGTACTTC.

A word on this clonotype: With a much larger clone just one base away, this may be a read error. The chain uses TRBV10-2 and TRBJ2-3; 12 bases agree with TRBD2. Germline V gene sequence: CDR1 WSHSY, CDR2 SAAADI. This CDR3 has 16 residues. Trimming took 4 bases from V and 5 from J; bases not matched to a gene: 7. The DNA for the CDR3 is TGCGCCAGCAGTGTGAGGCTAGCGGGGGGGAGAGATACGCAGTATTTT. It encodes CASSVRLAGGRDTQYF.

This clonotype was counted ten times or more. This rearrangement joins TRBV6-5 to TRBJ2-5; TRBD1 matches 8 bases. CDR1 and CDR2 from the germline V gene are MNHEY and SVGAGI. The CDR3 has 16 amino acids. The J segment lost 5 bases and the V segment lost 2 bases, leaving 10 bases of the junction unmatched. This CDR3 reads CASSYKTGEAGETQYF. In nucleotides, the CDR3 is TGTGCCAGCAGTTACAAGACAGGGGAGGCTGGGGAGACCCAGTACTTC.

Comment on this clonotype: A much larger clone lies one base from this, so it may be a read error. V usage is TRBV7-6 and J usage is TRBJ2-5; perhaps TRBD2 as D (7 bases). Per the germline V gene, CDR1 is SGHVS and CDR2 is FNYEAQ. This CDR3 comprises 14 residues. CDR3 amino acids: CASSLVGGQGTQYF. In DNA, the CDR3 is TGTGCCAGCAGCTTAGTGGGGGGGCAAGGGACCCAGTACTTC.

At least ten counts were recorded for this clonotype. This sequence joins TRBV7-9 and TRBJ2-3, with D perhaps assigned TRBD1 or TRBD2 (5 bases each). The CDR3 has 17 amino acids. V dropped 8 bases and J dropped 6 bases, with 27 bases sitting between them. Germline V gene data show CDR1 as SEHNR and CDR2 as FQNEAQ (reference sequence). For the CDR3, the DNA is TGTGCCAGCTCAACTGCTAGAGGGGCTTCCTCCAGGGATACGCAGTATTTT. Its translation: CASSTARGASSRDTQYF.

This clonotype was seen many times. The rearrangement joins TRBV11-2 to TRBJ2-1; unclear D gene. The germline V gene encodes CDR1 SGHAT and CDR2 FQNNGV. The V gene lost 5 bases and the J gene lost 0 bases, with 11 bases spanning the gap. The CDR3 is made up of 15 amino acids. The CDR3 DNA sequence: TGTGCCAGCAGCCAGACTGTTAGCTCCTACAATGAGCAGTTCTTC. It is translated as CASSQTVSSYNEQFF.

This clonotype was picked up many times. V and J are TRBV5-5 and TRBJ2-1, with D uncertain. Trimming cost V 5 bases and J 0 bases, with 18 bases left between them. The CDR3 is 17 residues long. Germline V CDR1 and CDR2: SGHKS, YYEKEE (reference sequence). CDR3 in amino acids: CASSSGPFSGSYNEQFF. The CDR3 DNA reads TGTGCCAGCAGTTCCGGCCCCTTCTCGGGCTCCTACAATGAGCAGTTCTTC.

This clonotype was counted many times. The chain is built from TRBV12-3 or TRBV12-4 and TRBJ2-1; 7 bases are a match to TRBD1. Unmatched junction bases numbered 4, after V lost 6 bases and J lost 2 bases. CDR3 length equals 14 residues. Here the CDR3 reads CASRPGTAYNEQFF. In DNA, the CDR3 is TGTGCCAGCAGACCGGGGACAGCCTACAATGAGCAGTTCTTC.